This T cell receptor beta chain came from a study of naive and memory T cell subsets. The CDR3 consists of 13 residues. Between the trimmed V and J ends, which lost 7 bases and 4 bases, there was a span of 13 bases. CDR1 is MGHDK and CDR2 is SYGVNS in the germline V gene. Ten or more counts support this clonotype. Its matching antigen is unknown. Study observations and caveats: Over 90% of naive TCR sequences appeared only once, unlike memory subsets.

EMRA cells were CD45RA+CD27-, and effector memory cells CD45RA-CD27-. An equimolar mix of two oligonucleotides served as the beta constant-region primer for TRBC1 and TRBC2. A 12-nucleotide UMI and the SP2 primer were added to the cDNA 3' end by oligonucleotide ligation. Via MiXCR, TCRdb re-called the UMI-ligation and nested PCR reads, giving one row per CDR3 protein. The sample includes some 28,000 distinct CDR3 sequences, about 11% of them seen just once. Sequencing was performed on effector memory CD4+ T cells from blood. Subset meaning: effector memory, CD45RA- CD27-. V usage is TRBV25-1 and J usage is TRBJ1-2, with D perhaps matching TRBD1 (5 bases). The sequence was collected from a human donor in good health. The CDR3 DNA reads TGTGCCAGCAACCCCGGGACGACCTATGGCTACACCTTC. It is translated as CASNPGTTYGYTF.